These T cell receptor beta chains were read from a single sample in a study of cytomegalovirus exposure and HLA in healthy donors. Profiling relied on immunoSEQ multiplex PCR, and the TCRdb table lists in-frame clones only, not all of them. Of 60,000 to 85,000 clones in the sample, 94% are singletons; the top ten hold roughly 1.6%. The specimen was PBMCs. These receptors were collected from a man aged 18 to 35 in good health and CMV-seropositive. Each CDR3 is given with its conserved first and last residue. The order of the fields is clone size, J gene, V gene, D gene, CDR3 DNA, CDR3 protein. D genes are given only for firm matches. A clone size is listed for some rows: how often the clone was seen (once, few, many), or a class if it is expanded.

. | TRBJ2-7 | TRBV19 | TRBD1 | TGTGCCAGTAGTAGCAGGACAGGGCCCTACGAGCAGTACTTC | CASSSRTGPYEQYF
. | TRBJ2-3 | TRBV6-4 | . | TGTGCCAGCAGTAGTTTAGCGGAGTCAGACACAGATACGCAGTATTTT | CASSSLAESDTDTQYF
. | TRBJ2-7 | TRBV28 | . | TGTGCCAGCACTCGGGGGTCCGGGGTACCCTACGAGCAGTACTTC | CASTRGSGVPYEQYF
. | TRBJ2-3 | TRBV2 | . | TGTGCCAGCGGGGGGGCGCGGGAGCGGGATACGCAGTATTTT | CASGGARERDTQYF
. | TRBJ1-5 | TRBV30 | . | TGTGCCTGGAGTGCTGGGACACGCAATCAGCCCCAGCATTTT | CAWSAGTRNQPQHF
. | TRBJ2-4 | TRBV28 | TRBD2 | TGTGCCAGCAGTTTTGTAGGTTTGCGGGGAGGGATAGCCAAAAACATTCAGTACTTC | CASSFVGLRGGIAKNIQYF
. | TRBJ2-3 | TRBV11-1 | TRBD1 | TGTGCCAGCAGCCCAGACAGGGCTAGCACAGATACGCAGTATTTT | CASSPDRASTDTQYF
. | TRBJ1-2 | TRBV5-4 | TRBD1 | TGTGCCAGCAGGAAGGGGGCGGATGGCTACACCTTC | CASRKGADGYTF
. | TRBJ2-6 | TRBV5-1 | . | TGCGCCAGCATGGACAGCTCTGGGGCCAACGTCCTGACTTTC | CASMDSSGANVLTF
. | TRBJ2-6 | TRBV10-3 | . | TGTGCCATCAGTTATGACACCTCCTCTGGGGCCAACGTCCTGACTTTC | CAISYDTSSGANVLTF
. | TRBJ2-7 | TRBV29-1 | TRBD1 | TGCAGCGTTAGGGACAGCTCCTACGAGCAGTACTTC | CSVRDSSYEQYF
. | TRBJ2-2 | TRBV7-3 | . | TGTGCCAGCAGCTCCTCGCCTAAGCCTAAAACCGGGGAGCTGTTTTTT | CASSSSPKPKTGELFF
. | TRBJ1-4 | TRBV2 | TRBD1 | TGTGCCAGCAGTAGACAGGGAATCAATGAAAAACTGTTTTTT | CASSRQGINEKLFF
. | TRBJ1-1 | TRBV7-9 | . | TGTGCCAGCAGCTTACAACAGGGAGGGGCTGAAGCTTTCTTT | CASSLQQGGAEAFF
. | TRBJ2-7 | TRBV28 | TRBD2 | TGTGCCAGCAGTCCCCCGGGACTAGCGGGAGGGAAGCAGTACTTC | CASSPPGLAGGKQYF
. | TRBJ2-1 | TRBV11-2 | . | TGTGCCAGTCTCTCCTCCGGGGGTTATGAGCAGTTCTTC | CASLSSGGYEQFF
. | TRBJ1-5 | TRBV28 | . | TGTGCCAGCTTGGGAAGCGGACTTGTTCTTAGCAATCAGCCCCAGCATTTT | CASLGSGLVLSNQPQHF
. | TRBJ1-1 | TRBV28 | . | TGTGCCAGCACTTATTTTGGGACTAGGGGTAACGCTGAAGCTTTCTTT | CASTYFGTRGNAEAFF
. | TRBJ2-7 | TRBV7-8 | TRBD1 | TGTGCCAGCAGTTTACCTCCAGGGGGCCAGGCATACGAGCAGTACTTC | CASSLPPGGQAYEQYF
. | TRBJ2-1 | TRBV4-1 | . | TGCGCCAGCAGCCATTTCCCGGCGGGCCTCAATGAGCAGTTCTTC | CASSHFPAGLNEQFF
. | TRBJ2-7 | TRBV4-1 | TRBD2 | TGCGCCAGCAGCCAAGATTTTAGTAGGACTAGCACCTACGAGCAGTACTTC | CASSQDFSRTSTYEQYF
. | TRBJ2-7 | TRBV9 | TRBD1 | TGTGCCAGCAGCGTAGGGGACAGGGGGCATTCGTACTTC | CASSVGDRGHSYF
few | TRBJ2-3 | TRBV6-4 | TRBD2 | TGTGCCAGCAGTACGCGGGAGAATCCAGATACGCAGTATTTT | CASSTRENPDTQYF
. | TRBJ1-4 | TRBV12-5 | . | TGTGCTAGTGGCCAGGGTACGGGTAATGAAAAACTGTTTTTT | CASGQGTGNEKLFF
. | TRBJ2-7 | TRBV5-1 | TRBD1 | TGCGCCAGCAGCTTGGACAGGGGGCAAACCTACGAGCAGTACTTC | CASSLDRGQTYEQYF
. | TRBJ2-7 | TRBV5-4 | TRBD2 | TGTGCCAGCAGCTTGGAACTAGCGGAGATATACGAGCAGTACTTC | CASSLELAEIYEQYF
. | TRBJ1-1 | TRBV28 | . | TGTGCCAGCAGCTTAGTTTCCGGGATTGCTTTCTTT | CASSLVSGIAFF
. | TRBJ2-6 | TRBV9 | . | TGTGCCAGCAGCCCCCAGGGCTCTGGGGCCAACGTCCTGACTTTC | CASSPQGSGANVLTF
once | TRBJ2-6 | TRBV27 | . | TGTGCCAGCAGTTTGACAGGCGGTCCCTCTGGGGCCAACGTCCTGACTTTC | CASSLTGGPSGANVLTF
. | TRBJ1-2 | TRBV7-2 | . | TGTGCCAGCAGCTTCGCGGGGGAGGGTGGCTACACCTTC | CASSFAGEGGYTF
. | TRBJ2-5 | TRBV10-1 | TRBD2 | TGCGCCACCCGGACTAGCGGGAGGGCCCGAGAGACCCAGTACTTC | CATRTSGRARETQYF